This paragraph reports one T cell receptor (beta chain). The data were taken from a study of blood T cell repertoires in COVID-19. Clones were read by immunoSEQ multiplex PCR, and TCRdb kept only the in-frame ones, dropping some. The sample has some 240,000 clones, 84% seen once. The V gene's germline CDR1 is SEHNR and CDR2 FQNEAQ (reference sequence). The J segment lost 5 bases and the V segment lost 3 bases, leaving 13 bases of the junction unmatched. The CDR3 has 16 residues. The specimen sequenced was peripheral blood. The receptor's source is a woman aged 40 to 49 who had recovered from COVID-19. This chain joins TRBV7-9 and TRBJ2-7; 7 bases line up with TRBD1. CDR3 region: CASSFVGPEGADEQYF. CDR3 sequence (DNA): TGTGCCAGCAGCTTTGTGGGGCCTGAGGGGGCGGACGAGCAGTACTTC.